The sequence of this TCR beta chain was determined in a study of regulatory T cells in long-lasting Graves disease. Overall study context: Antithyroid drugs had been taken under 3 months by newly diagnosed Graves' patients.

V was trimmed by 2 bases and J by 1 base, leaving 5 bases between them. The length of the CDR3 is 13 residues. From germline, CDR1 is MNHEY and CDR2 SVGAGI. This clonotype was counted only a few times. Its antigen is unknown. Points from the study as a whole: Newly diagnosed patients shared about a thousand public clonotypes; persistent patients shared a few thousand. No thyroid tissue was studied; the work used peripheral blood only.

Time point given: newly diagnosed GD, antithyroid drugs for less than 3 months. After RNA was extracted from PBMCs, the TCR library was made from it. In building TCR beta libraries, iRepertoire HTBI primers were used together with Arm-PCR of CDR3 regions. TCRdb reprocessed the multiplex PCR reads with MiXCR, giving one entry per CDR3 protein. The table shows about 220,000 distinct CDR3 sequences, with about 19% occurring only once. These data were also reused for a study on T cells in Graves' hyperthyroidism and ophthalmopathy. From that second work: From stable hyperthyroidism, ophthalmopathy was set apart by a 13 V-J model.

The chain employs TRBV6-5 and TRBJ1-1; D is unclear. The starting material was peripheral blood mononuclear cells (PBMCs), obtained at new diagnosis, from a patient treated with antithyroid drugs. This receptor was identified in a woman aged 25 to 39 with Graves disease. The CDR3: CASSYLKNTEAFF. Written as DNA, the CDR3 is TGTGCCAGCAGTTACCTAAAGAACACTGAAGCTTTCTTT.